Listed below are T cell receptor beta chains from one sample, sequenced in a study of beta chain features in type 1 diabetes. Libraries were prepared by immunoSEQ multiplex PCR; TCRdb keeps only in-frame clonotypes and omits some of them. In the table there are about 290,000 clones, 8% of which are singletons. The sequenced material came from central memory CD4+ T cells from blood. The receptors originated from a woman aged 18-29 years in good health. The CDR3 runs from the conserved cysteine through the conserved F or W. The order of the fields is V gene, J gene, D gene, CDR3 length, clone size, CDR3 DNA, CDR3 protein. The D gene is left open where the match is weak. Clone sizes are given selectively: once, few, many, or a class where the clone is expanded.

>TRBV11-2|TRBJ2-1|-|14|few
TGTGCCAGCAGCTCGTCGGCTTCCTACAATGAGCAGTTCTTC
CASSSSASYNEQFF
>TRBV11-2|TRBJ2-1|-|13|few
TGTGCCAGCAGCTTAGGGGCCGTCAATGAGCAGTTCTTC
CASSLGAVNEQFF
>TRBV29-1|TRBJ1-2|-|13|few
TGCAGCGTAGACTCCCCGGGGCGAGATGGCTACACCTTC
CSVDSPGRDGYTF
>TRBV7-9|TRBJ1-4|TRBD1|16|many
TGTGCCAGCAGCTCCCGACAGGGAGTCGAGAAAGAAAAACTGTTTTTT
CASSSRQGVEKEKLFF
>TRBV15|TRBJ2-7|TRBD2|17|few
TGTGCCACCAGCCGCCGATTACTAGCGGGAGTGGGCTACGAGCAGTACTTC
CATSRRLLAGVGYEQYF
>TRBV7-3|TRBJ2-2|TRBD1|16|few
TGTGCCAGCAGTCCTCCGGGACAGGGCTCCACCGGGGAGCTGTTTTTT
CASSPPGQGSTGELFF
>TRBV6-5|TRBJ1-2|-|14|few
TGTGCCAGCAGTTCCTTTCCCGAGTTCTATGGCTACACCTTC
CASSSFPEFYGYTF
>TRBV7-9|TRBJ2-5|-|16|many
TGTGCCAGCAGCTTAGGAGGTTCGGGGTCTCAAGAGACCCAGTACTTC
CASSLGGSGSQETQYF
>TRBV7-2|TRBJ2-2|-|14|-
TGTGCCACCTGTCGTATCGCGAACACCGGGGAGCTGTTTTTT
CATCRIANTGELFF
>TRBV5-1|TRBJ2-3|TRBD1|16|-
TGCGCCAGCAGCCAAGCGACAGGGATAGGCACAGATACGCAGTATTTT
CASSQATGIGTDTQYF
>TRBV28|TRBJ1-4|-|14|-
TGTGCCACCTCCCTGGGGGGCCTTAATGAAAAACTGTTTTTT
CATSLGGLNEKLFF
>TRBV5-4|TRBJ2-1|-|16|-
TGTGCCAGCAGCCCCGGTCTAGGGGTACCCTACAATGAGCAGTTCTTC
CASSPGLGVPYNEQFF
>TRBV15|TRBJ2-3|TRBD2|17|-
TGTGCCACCAGCAGAGGGGTAGCGGGGACCTTTACAGATACGCAGTATTTT
CATSRGVAGTFTDTQYF
>TRBV7-9|TRBJ2-5|-|14|many
TGTGCCAGCAGCCCCCCCGGCGGGGTGGAGACCCAGTACTTC
CASSPPGGVETQYF
>TRBV7-2|TRBJ2-1|-|17|few
TGTGCCAGCAGCCCCTTAATGGCAGGGTCTCCATACAATGAGCAGTTCTTC
CASSPLMAGSPYNEQFF
>TRBV4-1|TRBJ2-3|-|14|many
TGCGCCAGCACCCCGGGGAGGCAGCCAGATACGCAGTATTTT
CASTPGRQPDTQYF
>TRBV9|TRBJ2-5|TRBD1|12|-
TGTGCCAGCGGGGACAGAGCGGAGACCCAGTACTTC
CASGDRAETQYF
>TRBV19|TRBJ1-5|-|13|-
TGTGCCAGTAGCTTAGTAGGGGATCAGCCCCAGCATTTT
CASSLVGDQPQHF
>TRBV18|TRBJ1-5|-|15|many
TGTGCCAGCTCACCGCCCTATGGTAGCAATCAGCCCCAGCATTTT
CASSPPYGSNQPQHF
>TRBV28|TRBJ2-1|TRBD2|13|many
TGTGCCAGCAGCCCTGGACTAGCGGGAAGGAGGTTCTTC
CASSPGLAGRRFF
>TRBV12-5|TRBJ1-3|-|14|few
TGTGCTAGTGGTGCGGATTTCATGGGAAACACCATATATTTT
CASGADFMGNTIYF
>TRBV14|TRBJ1-2|-|15|-
TGTGCCAGCAGCCAAGACAGGAGGGGCAAGTATGGCTACACCTTC
CASSQDRRGKYGYTF
>TRBV7-2|TRBJ2-3|-|13|-
TGTGCCAGCAGCCAAGGAGTTTCAGATACGCAGTATTTT
CASSQGVSDTQYF
>TRBV6-6|TRBJ2-1|-|13|-
TGTGCCAGCAGTTACTCGAGGATCCATGAGCAGTTCTTC
CASSYSRIHEQFF
>TRBV9|TRBJ2-2|-|17|few
TGTGCCAGCAGCCCCCGCAGGGGTGCGGGAGTTACCGGGGAGCTGTTTTTT
CASSPRRGAGVTGELFF
>TRBV7-2|TRBJ1-1|TRBD1|14|-
TGTGCCAGCAACAAAGGACAGGCGAACACTGAAGCTTTCTTT
CASNKGQANTEAFF
>TRBV9|TRBJ2-3|TRBD2|14|-
TGTGCCAGCAGCGCGGTACTAGCGGCAGATACGCAGTATTTT
CASSAVLAADTQYF
>TRBV2|TRBJ1-1|-|15|-
TGTGCCAGCAGTCTGGGATTCTCCACGGGTACTGAAGCTTTCTTT
CASSLGFSTGTEAFF
>TRBV7-9|TRBJ1-2|-|13|-
TGTGCCAGCAGCTTTATGGGGGGGAATGGCTACACCTTC
CASSFMGGNGYTF
>TRBV11-2|TRBJ1-2|-|13|-
TGTGCCAGCAGCGCGGACAGAGCGTATGGCTACACCTTC
CASSADRAYGYTF
>TRBV6-6|TRBJ1-4|-|15|few
TGTGCCAGCAGTTGGATGGGGACACCGGATGAAAAACTGTTTTTT
CASSWMGTPDEKLFF
>TRBV7-3|TRBJ2-1|-|15|few
TGTGCCAGCAGCTTAGAATTTCGGGCCCCACATGAGCAGTTCTTC
CASSLEFRAPHEQFF
>TRBV6-6|TRBJ2-1|TRBD2|15|-
TGTGCCAGCAGCGGCGGGACTAGCGGGAACTATGAGCAGTTCTTC
CASSGGTSGNYEQFF
>TRBV18|TRBJ2-5|-|13|few
TGTGCCAGCTCACCACCCAGTTCCGAGACCCAGTACTTC
CASSPPSSETQYF
>TRBV19|TRBJ1-4|TRBD1|15|few
TGTGCTTCAGCGGGACAGGATATGGGTAATGAAAAACTGTTTTTT
CASAGQDMGNEKLFF
>TRBV2|TRBJ2-7|-|13|few
TGTGCCAGCAGTGGATGGCGGACCTACGAGCAGTACTTC
CASSGWRTYEQYF
>TRBV6-4|TRBJ2-1|-|12|-
TGTGCCAGCAGTGCAGGGGACAATGAGCAGTTCTTC
CASSAGDNEQFF
>TRBV5-8|TRBJ2-4|TRBD1|15|-
TGTGCCAGCAGCTTGGGGGGACAGGGTCGTCGCATTCAGTACTTC
CASSLGGQGRRIQYF